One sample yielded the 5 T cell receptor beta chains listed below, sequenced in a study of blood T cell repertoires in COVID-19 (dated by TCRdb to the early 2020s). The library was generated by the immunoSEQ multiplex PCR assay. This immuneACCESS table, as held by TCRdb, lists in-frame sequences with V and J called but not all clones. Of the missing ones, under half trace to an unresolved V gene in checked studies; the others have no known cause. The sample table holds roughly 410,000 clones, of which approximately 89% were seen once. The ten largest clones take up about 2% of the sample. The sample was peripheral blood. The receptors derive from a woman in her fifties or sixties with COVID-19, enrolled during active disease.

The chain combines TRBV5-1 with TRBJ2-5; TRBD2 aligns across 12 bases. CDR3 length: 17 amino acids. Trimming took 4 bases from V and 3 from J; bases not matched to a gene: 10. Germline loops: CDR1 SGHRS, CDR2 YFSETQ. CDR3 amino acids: CASSPDLAGGLKETQYF. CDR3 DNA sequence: TGCGCCAGCAGCCCTGACCTAGCGGGGGGGCTAAAAGAGACCCAGTACTTC. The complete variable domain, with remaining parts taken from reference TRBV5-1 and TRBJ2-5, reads KAGVTQTPRYLIKTRGQQVTLSCSPISGHRSVSWYQQTPGQGLQFLFEYFSETQRNKGNFPGRFSGRQFSNSRSEMNVSTLELGDSALYLCASSPDLAGGLKETQYFGPGTRLLVL.

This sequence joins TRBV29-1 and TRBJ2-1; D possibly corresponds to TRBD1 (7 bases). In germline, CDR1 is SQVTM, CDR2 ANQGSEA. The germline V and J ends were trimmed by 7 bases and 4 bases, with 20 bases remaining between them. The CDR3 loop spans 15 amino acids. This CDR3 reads CSGREDRVRYNEQFF. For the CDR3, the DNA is TGCAGCGGGAGGGAAGACAGGGTTAGATACAATGAGCAGTTCTTC.

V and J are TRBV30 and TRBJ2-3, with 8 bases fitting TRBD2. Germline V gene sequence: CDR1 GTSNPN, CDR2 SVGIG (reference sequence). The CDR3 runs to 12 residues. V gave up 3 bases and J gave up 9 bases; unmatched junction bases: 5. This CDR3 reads CAWSAGGGTQYF. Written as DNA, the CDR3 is TGTGCCTGGAGCGCGGGAGGTGGGACGCAGTATTTT.

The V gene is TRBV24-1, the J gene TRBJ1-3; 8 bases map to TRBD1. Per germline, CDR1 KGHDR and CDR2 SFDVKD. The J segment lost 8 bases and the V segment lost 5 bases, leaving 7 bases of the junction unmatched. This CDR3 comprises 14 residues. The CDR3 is CATSAATGADTIYF. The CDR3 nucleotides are TGTGCCACCAGTGCCGCGACAGGGGCGGACACCATATATTTT.

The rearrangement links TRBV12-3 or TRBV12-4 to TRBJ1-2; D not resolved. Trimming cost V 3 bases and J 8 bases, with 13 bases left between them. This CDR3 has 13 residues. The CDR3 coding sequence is TGTGCCAGCAGTTTCCTACACAGCTTGGGCTACACCTTC. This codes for CASSFLHSLGYTF.